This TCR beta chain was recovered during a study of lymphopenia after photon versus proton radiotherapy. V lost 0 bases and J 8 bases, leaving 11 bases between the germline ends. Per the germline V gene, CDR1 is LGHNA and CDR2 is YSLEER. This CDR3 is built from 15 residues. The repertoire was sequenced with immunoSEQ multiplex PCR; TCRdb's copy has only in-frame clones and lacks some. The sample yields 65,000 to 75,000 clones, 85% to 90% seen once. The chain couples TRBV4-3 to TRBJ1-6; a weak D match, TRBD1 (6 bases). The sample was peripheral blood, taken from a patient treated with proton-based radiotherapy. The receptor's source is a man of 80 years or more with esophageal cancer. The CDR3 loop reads CASSQEGGAYSPLHF. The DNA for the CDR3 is TGCGCCAGCAGCCAAGAGGGGGGGGCCTATTCACCCCTCCACTTT.